Below, 2 T cell receptor beta chains from the same sample are listed, as sequenced in a study of shared T cell receptors in the human thymus. Libraries were prepared by immunoSEQ multiplex PCR; TCRdb keeps only in-frame clonotypes and omits some of them. The sample includes 500,000 to 850,000 clones, about 90% seen only once; the top ten take over 0.008%. This same sample was also part of a study on human thymus T cells.

The sample taken for sequencing was thymocytes. The receptors stem from a boy less than two years old with a congenital heart defect.

V is TRBV20-1 and J is TRBJ2-1; 7 nucleotides agree with TRBD1. The V gene's germline CDR1 is DFQATT and CDR2 SNEGSKA (reference sequence). CDR3 size: 11 residues. Trimming at V came to 8 bases and at J to 5 bases, leaving 3 bases not matched to a gene. CDR3 in amino acids: CSSTGHNEQFF. The CDR3 DNA reads TGCAGTTCGACAGGGCACAATGAGCAGTTCTTC.

This clone has only a few counts. The CDR3 region has the DNA TGCAGCGCCGGAGGGGTGTCGGGAAACACCATATATTTT. Encoded protein: CSAGGVSGNTIYF. The J gene is TRBJ1-3, the V gene TRBV29-1; possibly TRBD1 for D (5 bases). Germline CDR1 is SQVTM and CDR2 is ANQGSEA. There are 13 residues in the CDR3. The ends were cut back, 7 bases at V and 4 bases at J, with 14 bases in the middle. The whole variable domain, remainder taken from reference TRBV29-1 and TRBJ1-3, is SAVISQKPSRDICQRGTSLTIQCQVDSQVTMMFWYRQQPGQSLTLIATANQGSEATYESGFVIDKFPISRPNLTFSTLTVSNMSPEDSSIYLCSAGGVSGNTIYFGEGSWLTVV.